A selection of T cell receptor beta chains follows, all from one sample in a study of beta chain features in type 1 diabetes. Using immunoSEQ multiplex PCR, the repertoire was profiled, and TCRdb retains in-frame clones only, with some absent. The data contain about 260,000 clones, roughly 21% of them singletons. The sample consisted of naive CD4+ T cells from blood. These receptors were obtained from a woman in her 40s with type 1 diabetes. Both conserved end residues are part of each CDR3. The order of the fields is clone size, D gene, V gene, J gene, CDR3 DNA, CDR3 protein. D genes are given only for firm matches. Clone size appears in some rows only: once, few, many, or a class for an expanded clone.

clone size: NA
D gene: TRBD2
V gene: TRBV6-5
J gene: TRBJ2-1
CDR3 DNA: TGTGCCAGCAGTTACTCGACCGGGAGGATCTTCGATGAGCAGTTCTTC
CDR3 protein: CASSYSTGRIFDEQFF

clone size: NA
D gene: NA
V gene: TRBV18
J gene: TRBJ2-1
CDR3 DNA: TGTGCCAGCTCACCAGATCTTACGGGGAATGAGCAGTTCTTC
CDR3 protein: CASSPDLTGNEQFF

clone size: few
D gene: NA
V gene: TRBV19
J gene: TRBJ2-7
CDR3 DNA: TGTGCCAGTAGTTCCCTATACGAGCAGTACTTC
CDR3 protein: CASSSLYEQYF

clone size: NA
D gene: NA
V gene: TRBV18
J gene: TRBJ2-3
CDR3 DNA: TGTGCCAGCTCACCACCGGTCGTGCGGGCAGATACGCAGTATTTT
CDR3 protein: CASSPPVVRADTQYF

clone size: NA
D gene: NA
V gene: TRBV4-3
J gene: TRBJ1-6
CDR3 DNA: TGCGCCAGCAGCCAAGAGCAGAATTCACCCCTCCACTTT
CDR3 protein: CASSQEQNSPLHF

clone size: NA
D gene: NA
V gene: TRBV6-6
J gene: TRBJ2-3
CDR3 DNA: TGTGCCGTCTCCCGGGACTCAACTACGCATACGCAGTATTTT
CDR3 protein: CAVSRDSTTHTQYF

clone size: NA
D gene: NA
V gene: TRBV7-9
J gene: TRBJ2-7
CDR3 DNA: TGTGCCAGCAGCTTGGCGGGACTCGAGCAGTACTTC
CDR3 protein: CASSLAGLEQYF

clone size: NA
D gene: NA
V gene: TRBV18
J gene: TRBJ2-7
CDR3 DNA: TGTGCCAGCTCCCCGAGCCACGAGCAGTACTTC
CDR3 protein: CASSPSHEQYF

clone size: few
D gene: NA
V gene: TRBV29-1
J gene: TRBJ1-1
CDR3 DNA: TGCAGCGTTGAACTTTGGGAGAGTGAAGCTTTCTTT
CDR3 protein: CSVELWESEAFF

clone size: few
D gene: NA
V gene: TRBV30
J gene: TRBJ1-3
CDR3 DNA: TGTGCCTGGAGTGTAGCAGGCTCTGGAAACACCATATATTTT
CDR3 protein: CAWSVAGSGNTIYF

clone size: few
D gene: TRBD2
V gene: TRBV7-2
J gene: TRBJ2-5
CDR3 DNA: TGTGCCAGCAGCTTGGCGGGAGGGTCCCAGTACTTC
CDR3 protein: CASSLAGGSQYF

clone size: NA
D gene: TRBD2
V gene: TRBV7-6
J gene: TRBJ2-5
CDR3 DNA: TGTGCCAGCAGTCCCCTAGCGGGAGGTGGAGAGACCCAGTACTTC
CDR3 protein: CASSPLAGGGETQYF

clone size: NA
D gene: NA
V gene: TRBV5-1
J gene: TRBJ1-5
CDR3 DNA: TGCGCCAGCGCCTTCGGCCCGGGAAACAATCAGCCCCAGCATTTT
CDR3 protein: CASAFGPGNNQPQHF

clone size: few
D gene: NA
V gene: TRBV15
J gene: TRBJ1-1
CDR3 DNA: TGTGCCACCAGCAGAGATCGGGGGGCTGAAGCTTTCTTT
CDR3 protein: CATSRDRGAEAFF

clone size: few
D gene: TRBD2
V gene: TRBV4-3
J gene: TRBJ2-5
CDR3 DNA: TGCGCCAGCAGCCAAACCGGGACTAGTTATGAGACCCAGTACTTC
CDR3 protein: CASSQTGTSYETQYF

clone size: NA
D gene: TRBD1
V gene: TRBV7-7
J gene: TRBJ2-5
CDR3 DNA: TGTGCTAGCAGCCGGGACAGGGAAGAGACCCAGTACTTC
CDR3 protein: CASSRDREETQYF

clone size: NA
D gene: NA
V gene: TRBV5-1
J gene: TRBJ2-7
CDR3 DNA: TGCGCCAGCAGCTTGGTGGCGACAGGAGGTTTCGACGAGCAGTACTTC
CDR3 protein: CASSLVATGGFDEQYF

clone size: NA
D gene: NA
V gene: TRBV30
J gene: TRBJ1-2
CDR3 DNA: TGTGCCTGGAGTGTACGTGGCGGGTATGGCTACACCTTC
CDR3 protein: CAWSVRGGYGYTF

clone size: NA
D gene: TRBD2
V gene: TRBV10-3
J gene: TRBJ2-7
CDR3 DNA: TGTGCCATCAGTGAGCCTAGCGGTTCCTCCTACGAGCAGTACTTC
CDR3 protein: CAISEPSGSSYEQYF

clone size: NA
D gene: TRBD2
V gene: TRBV9
J gene: TRBJ2-4
CDR3 DNA: TGTGCCAGCAGCGTAACCCCCGGGGGGGGACGAAACATTCAGTACTTC
CDR3 protein: CASSVTPGGGRNIQYF

clone size: NA
D gene: NA
V gene: TRBV6-5
J gene: TRBJ2-1
CDR3 DNA: TGTGCCAGCAGTCGGGGACATTGGGATGAGCAGTTCTTC
CDR3 protein: CASSRGHWDEQFF

clone size: NA
D gene: NA
V gene: TRBV29-1
J gene: TRBJ2-1
CDR3 DNA: TGCAGCGTTGACGGGAGCTCCTACAATGAGCAGTTCTTC
CDR3 protein: CSVDGSSYNEQFF

clone size: NA
D gene: TRBD2
V gene: TRBV9
J gene: TRBJ2-1
CDR3 DNA: TGTGCCAGCAGCCCCGGACTAGCGGGAGGCCTTTACAATGAGCAGTTCTTC
CDR3 protein: CASSPGLAGGLYNEQFF

clone size: NA
D gene: NA
V gene: TRBV28
J gene: TRBJ2-7
CDR3 DNA: TGTGCCAGCAGTACCCCCGGACAGATACAGTACTTC
CDR3 protein: CASSTPGQIQYF

clone size: NA
D gene: TRBD2
V gene: TRBV18
J gene: TRBJ2-3
CDR3 DNA: TGTGCCAGCTCACCACAAGCCGACGGGGGGACAGATACGCAGTATTTT
CDR3 protein: CASSPQADGGTDTQYF

clone size: NA
D gene: TRBD2
V gene: TRBV25-1
J gene: TRBJ2-3
CDR3 DNA: TGTGCCAGCAGTGGAGGCCCGGGACTAGTCACAGATACGCAGTATTTT
CDR3 protein: CASSGGPGLVTDTQYF

clone size: NA
D gene: NA
V gene: TRBV30
J gene: TRBJ1-5
CDR3 DNA: TGTGCCTGGAGTGAAGGCGGCTCACGGAATCAGCCCCAGCATTTT
CDR3 protein: CAWSEGGSRNQPQHF

clone size: NA
D gene: TRBD1
V gene: TRBV19
J gene: TRBJ2-6
CDR3 DNA: TGTGCCAGTTGGACAGGGCGATCGAGGCTCTCTGGGGCCAACGTCCTGACTTTC
CDR3 protein: CASWTGRSRLSGANVLTF

clone size: NA
D gene: NA
V gene: TRBV11-2
J gene: TRBJ2-6
CDR3 DNA: TGTGCCAGCAGCTTGTTGGCGACTGCTTCCGGGGCCAACGTCCTGACTTTC
CDR3 protein: CASSLLATASGANVLTF

clone size: NA
D gene: NA
V gene: TRBV7-8
J gene: TRBJ2-1
CDR3 DNA: TGTGCCAGCAGCTTAGGGACAGACAATGAGCAGTTCTTC
CDR3 protein: CASSLGTDNEQFF

clone size: few
D gene: TRBD1
V gene: TRBV4-3
J gene: TRBJ1-2
CDR3 DNA: TGCGCCAGCAAGGAGGGTGACAGGGCAGGGTCTAACTATGGCTACACCTTC
CDR3 protein: CASKEGDRAGSNYGYTF